This T cell receptor beta chain came from a study of cytomegalovirus exposure and HLA in healthy donors. For the study at large: An analysis done earlier identified 100 million to 140 million unique TCR beta sequences from roughly 190 million T cells.

Regarding the study as a whole: It was taken for granted in presence/absence analyses that sequencing depth across donors was roughly uniform.

Vbeta (60) and Jbeta (13) primers were used in the PCR. Some clones are missing from TCRdb's copy, which holds only in-frame ones; the method was immunoSEQ multiplex PCR. The sample consists of approximately 51,000 clones, around 80% of them appearing once. A word on this clone: Its antigen is still unknown.

Germline V gene data show CDR1 as SGHAT and CDR2 as FQNNGV. Trimming left V 5 bases short and J 4 bases short, with 8 bases between. The CDR3 is made up of 13 amino acids. The sequence was obtained from a boy aged 5-17 years in good health and CMV-seropositive. The chain recombines TRBV11-2 with TRBJ2-2, with a tentative D call TRBD2 (5 bases). Sequencing input: PBMCs. CDR3 nucleotides: TGTGCCAGCAGCCCGACTATCACCGGGGAGCTGTTTTTT. It translates to CASSPTITGELFF.